This T cell receptor (beta chain) comes out of a study of shared T cell receptors in the human thymus. Clones were sequenced by immunoSEQ multiplex PCR, and TCRdb holds only the in-frame ones, with some missing. The table includes hundreds of thousands of clones, more than 75% detected once. This same sample was also taken into another study, of human thymus T cells.

The material sequenced was thymocytes. This receptor was identified in a boy under three years old with a congenital heart defect.

CDR3: CASSEPGTEAFF. In DNA form, the CDR3 reads TGTGCCAGCAGCGAGCCGGGAACTGAAGCTTTCTTT. This chain joins TRBV7-9 and TRBJ1-1; D remains unclear. V lost 5 bases to trimming and J lost 5 bases, with 9 bases between them. The germline V gene has CDR1 SEHNR and CDR2 FQNEAQ (reference sequence). This CDR3 comprises 12 residues.